This TCR beta chain was retrieved from a study of Ad26.COV2.S vaccination and SARS-CoV-2 variants. On the study more broadly: This donor came from the COV1001 trial of Ad26.COV2.S. Ad26.COV2.S given intramuscularly, once or twice 56 days apart.

As for this clone: Its target is unknown.

Treatment reported: some 19 received Ad26.COV2.S at low or high dose, single or two shots; about 5 received placebo; per-sample allocation not given. Specimen acquisition occurred on day 63 following the initial vaccine or placebo injection. Germline V lookup: CDR1 LGHDT, CDR2 YNNKEL (reference sequence). V was cut by 6 bases and J by 1 base, with 13 bases left in between. The CDR3 length is 15 residues. General study points: With respect to non-spike TCR breadth, vaccine and placebo recipients were similar.

The repertoire was sequenced with immunoSEQ multiplex PCR; TCRdb's copy has only in-frame clones and lacks some. In the table there are roughly 680,000 clones, 89% of which are singletons. The specimen was peripheral blood, collected in a trial of Ad26.COV2.S vaccine versus placebo. V usage is TRBV3-1 (or the pseudogene TRBV3-2) and J usage is TRBJ1-3; D call uncertain. The TCR sequence derives from a person aged 18-65 years who received the Ad26.COV2.S COVID-19 vaccine or a placebo. The CDR3 nucleotides read TGTGCCAGCAGTCTCCTAACATTATCTGGAAACACCATATATTTT. Its protein is CASSLLTLSGNTIYF.